The entry below describes one T cell receptor beta chain. Individuals aged roughly 18 to 95 years were recruited from about two dozen US areas. This record belongs to a study of blood T cell repertoires in COVID-19. Clones were read by immunoSEQ multiplex PCR, and TCRdb kept only the in-frame ones, dropping some. Of a few hundred thousand clones in the sample, 80% to 90% were seen once. The CDR3 has 14 residues. V shed 3 bases, J shed 5 bases, and the junction held 5 bases outside the gene matches. Per germline, CDR1 GTSNPN and CDR2 SVGIG (reference sequence). The sequenced sample was PBMCs or T cells enriched from blood (not recorded which). This sequence originates from a woman under 40 who had recovered from COVID-19. The chain joins TRBV30 to TRBJ2-7, with TRBD1 matching over 12 bases. CDR3 DNA: TGTGCCTGGAGCCCCGGGACAGGGGGCCACGAGCAGTACTTC. Amino acid sequence: CAWSPGTGGHEQYF.